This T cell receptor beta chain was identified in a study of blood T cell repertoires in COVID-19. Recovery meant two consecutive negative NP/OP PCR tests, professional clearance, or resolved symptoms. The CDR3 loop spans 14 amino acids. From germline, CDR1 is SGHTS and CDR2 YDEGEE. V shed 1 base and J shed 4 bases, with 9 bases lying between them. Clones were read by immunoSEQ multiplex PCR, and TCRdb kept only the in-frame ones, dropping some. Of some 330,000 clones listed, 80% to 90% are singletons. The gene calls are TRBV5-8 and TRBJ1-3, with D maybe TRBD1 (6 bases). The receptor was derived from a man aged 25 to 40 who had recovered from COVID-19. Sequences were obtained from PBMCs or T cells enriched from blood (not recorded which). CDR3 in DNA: TGTGCCAGCAGCTTGACAGGGATCGGAAACACCATATATTTT. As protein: CASSLTGIGNTIYF.